The text below deals with one T cell receptor beta chain. With 1 base removed from V and 3 bases from J, the gap between germline ends came to 14 bases. CDR1 and CDR2 from the germline V gene are SGHNT and YENEEA. CDR3 length: 16 amino acids. These data belong to a study of blood T cell repertoires in COVID-19. Background on the study: Samples representing acute and convalescent COVID-19 were sourced from the United States, Italy and Spain. PBMCs, B-cell-depleted T cells, or T cells provided the cDNA or gDNA that made up the material.

The method was immunoSEQ multiplex PCR; TCRdb's version includes in-frame clones alone and lacks a portion of them. The sample includes 150,000 to 200,000 clones, around 79% of them seen just once. This sequence originates from a woman aged 40 to 55 with COVID-19, enrolled during active disease. The chain has TRBV11-3 and TRBJ2-3; weak D call: TRBD2 (5 bases). The source material was peripheral blood. The CDR3 loop is CASSLGGSPGTDTQYF. CDR3 nucleotides: TGTGCCAGCAGCTTAGGCGGCAGTCCGGGAACAGATACGCAGTATTTT.